This T cell receptor beta chain appears in the sequencing data of a study of shared clonotypes between healthy human individuals. Study results and limitations: Shared across a handful of donors were around 5% of the naive CD4 clonotypes. Sorted-subset samples were not fully sequenced, rarefaction indicated. The study drew on few donors, limiting represented genetic and exposure-history diversity.

Naive CD8 cells lacked CD45RO and underwent positive selection for CCR7, leaving out terminally differentiated effector memory CD45RA+ cells. Worth noting for this clone: Its antigen is not known.

As processed by the authors: As immunoSEQ supplied junction-only sequences (without quality scores), filtering differed. The protocol was immunoSEQ multiplex PCR, while the TCRdb copy is restricted to in-frame clones and leaves out a portion. V, J and clone size are those of that table, while D and trimming were read from the DNA. This sample has approximately 810,000 clones, with 85% to 95% found just once. The source of this sequence is a man aged 30-40 years in good health. Sequencing was performed on naive CD8+ T cells sorted from blood.

DNA for the CDR3: TGTGCCAGCGGGGAGAGGGGCTTCAATGAGCAGTTCTTC. Translation: CASGERGFNEQFF. The rearrangement links TRBV5-4 to TRBJ2-1; D is possibly TRBD1 or TRBD2 (5 bases each). Germline V gene data show CDR1 as SGHNT and CDR2 as YYREEE (reference sequence). CDR3 length: 13 residues. V lost 7 bases and J 6 bases, leaving 14 bases between the germline ends.